One TCR beta chain is described in this entry. The data are from a study of identical twins. CDR1 and CDR2 from the germline V gene are SNHLY and FYNNEI. Trimming left V 2 bases short and J 5 bases short, with 6 bases between. The CDR3 runs to 12 residues. TCRdb recomputed calls from the 5' RACE reads with MiXCR, one row per CDR3 protein. The table has 690,000 or so distinct CDR3 sequences, more than 6.5% seen once. In addition, the sample was reused for a study of yellow fever vaccine responses in identical twins.

The rearrangement uses TRBV2 and TRBJ2-5; D remains ambiguous. The TCR originated in a woman aged 18-35 years in good health. Sequencing used PBMCs. Here the CDR3 reads CASSESVETQYF. The CDR3 region has the DNA TGTGCCAGCAGTGAATCTGTGGAGACCCAGTACTTC. Together with reference TRBV2 and TRBJ2-5, the CDR3 gives the full variable domain: EPEVTQTPSHQVTQMGQEVILRCVPISNHLYFYWYRQILGQKVEFLVSFYNNEISEKSEIFDDQFSVERPDGSNFTLKIRSTKLEDSAMYFCASSESVETQYFGPGTRLLVL.